Listed below are T cell receptor beta chains from one sample, sequenced in a study of blood T cell repertoires in COVID-19. Produced via immunoSEQ multiplex PCR; TCRdb's table is partial and in-frame only. The data contain 45,000 to 55,000 clones, roughly 83% of them singletons. Sequenced sample: peripheral blood. Receptor source: a human donor in a cohort sampled during active COVID-19. CDR3s include the opening cysteine and the closing phenylalanine or tryptophan. A D gene is named only where the DNA matches it firmly. Clone sizes are given selectively: once, few, many, or a class where the clone is expanded.

V gene	D gene	J gene	clone size	CDR3 DNA	CDR3 protein
TRBV13	.	TRBJ2-2	.	TGTGCCAGCAGCTTAGCTGCCAGGGTGGTCAACACCGGGGAGCTGTTTTTT	CASSLAARVVNTGELFF
TRBV2	.	TRBJ1-1	.	TGTGCCAGCAGTGCCGGACACAACACTGAAGCTTTCTTT	CASSAGHNTEAFF
TRBV23-1	.	TRBJ1-2	.	TGCGCCAGCAGTCAACAGGGTCGCTGGTATGGCTACACCTTC	CASSQQGRWYGYTF
TRBV10-3	.	TRBJ2-6	.	TGTGCCATCAGTGAGTTGCCAGTGCCCTCTGGGGCCAACGTCCTGACTTTC	CAISELPVPSGANVLTF
TRBV7-2	TRBD1	TRBJ1-3	.	TGTGCCAGCAGCTTAGGTATCGGGACAGGCGGAAACACCATATATTTT	CASSLGIGTGGNTIYF
TRBV11-2	TRBD1	TRBJ2-5	.	TGTGCCAGCAGCTCGGGACAGGGGGAGACCCAGTACTTC	CASSSGQGETQYF
TRBV6-6	.	TRBJ2-3	.	TGTGCCAGCAGTGACAGTCTTACTAGCACAGATACGCAGTATTTT	CASSDSLTSTDTQYF
TRBV11-2	.	TRBJ1-1	.	TGTGCCAGCAGCTTCGATAGGGGCGAAGCTTTCTTT	CASSFDRGEAFF
TRBV18	TRBD1	TRBJ1-1	.	TGTGCCAGCTCACAAAGTCCCGGGACAGGGGGCACTGAAGCTTTCTTT	CASSQSPGTGGTEAFF
TRBV3-1/TRBV3-2	.	TRBJ1-1	.	TGTGCCAGCAGCCGTGTAAACACTGAAGCTTTCTTT	CASSRVNTEAFF
TRBV4-1	.	TRBJ2-5	.	TGCGCCAGCAGACACCAAGTCGGGGGCCAAGAGACCCAGTACTTC	CASRHQVGGQETQYF
TRBV13	.	TRBJ1-2	once	TGTGCCAGCAGCTTAAGGATGAATCGGGGGGACTATGGCTACACCTTC	CASSLRMNRGDYGYTF
TRBV7-2	.	TRBJ2-5	.	TGTGCCAGCAGCTCAGGTATAGTGAGCGGAGAGACCCAGTACTTC	CASSSGIVSGETQYF
TRBV4-3	TRBD2	TRBJ2-3	once	TGCGCCAGCAGCCAAGATTTAGCGGGGGGGCCAGATACGCAGTATTTT	CASSQDLAGGPDTQYF
TRBV5-1	TRBD1	TRBJ1-1	.	TGCGCCAGCAGGGACAGGTGGAACACTGAAGCTTTCTTT	CASRDRWNTEAFF
TRBV30	TRBD1	TRBJ1-1	once	TGTGCCTGGAGCCCCCGGACAGGAATGAACACTGAAGCTTTCTTT	CAWSPRTGMNTEAFF
TRBV14	.	TRBJ1-1	.	TGTGCCAGCAGCCCAAGTGTAGGGGGTACTGAAGCTTTCTTT	CASSPSVGGTEAFF
TRBV6-5	TRBD1	TRBJ1-5	.	TGTGCCAGCAGTTACCAAGGACAGGGAAATCAGCCCCAGCATTTT	CASSYQGQGNQPQHF
TRBV3-1/TRBV3-2	TRBD1	TRBJ2-3	.	TGTGCCAGCAGCCAGGGACAGGGTGGAACAGATACGCAGTATTTT	CASSQGQGGTDTQYF
TRBV30	.	TRBJ1-5	.	TGTGCCTGGAGTATCTCCACGGGGGATCAGCCCCAGCATTTT	CAWSISTGDQPQHF
TRBV7-2	TRBD2	TRBJ2-3	.	TGTGCCAGCAGCCCCCGACTAGCGGGGGATACGCAGTATTTT	CASSPRLAGDTQYF
TRBV25-1	.	TRBJ1-2	.	TGTGCCAGCAGTGAATTCGACAGCCCGGGCTATGGCTACACCTTC	CASSEFDSPGYGYTF
TRBV30	.	TRBJ2-7	.	TGTGCCTGGAAAACTAGCCCAAGCTCCTACGAGCAGTACTTC	CAWKTSPSSYEQYF
TRBV6-4	.	TRBJ1-6	few	TGTGCCAGCAGGGCAGGGAATAATTCACCCCTCCACTTT	CASRAGNNSPLHF
TRBV3-1/TRBV3-2	.	TRBJ1-2	.	TGTGCCAGCAGCCAAGGAGCCTTCCGGAGTGGAGGCTACACCTTC	CASSQGAFRSGGYTF
TRBV6-2/TRBV6-3	.	TRBJ2-5	.	TGTGCCAGCAGTCCCACGAATATTCCGGGGGAGACCCAGTACTTC	CASSPTNIPGETQYF
TRBV7-2	.	TRBJ2-7	.	TGTGCCAGCAGCTCAGTGGGGGGAAGCTCCTACGAGCAGTACTTC	CASSSVGGSSYEQYF
TRBV19	.	TRBJ1-5	.	TGTGCCAGTAGACAGACAGGATTAAATCAGCCCCAGCATTTT	CASRQTGLNQPQHF